The 5 T cell receptor beta chains reported below all come from one sample, sequenced in a study of T cells in Graves' hyperthyroidism and ophthalmopathy (dated 2019 in TCRdb). Preparation of the library involved multiplex PCR. This sample was sequenced with an Illumina HiSeq 2000. The TCR beta CDR3 regions were amplified from RNA transcripts. For the first round of RT-PCR on the TCR CDR3, the HTBI primer set was used together with the Qiagen OneStep RT-PCR kit. The public sequencing data were trimmed at Q25 with fastp and processed into clonotypes with MiXCR by TCRdb, which kept only in-frame beta chains. Rows matching on CDR3 protein sequence are summarized as one entry with the most common DNA and genes. For this sample the table gives roughly 420,000 distinct CDR3 sequences, of which about a sixth were detected only once. The ten largest clones take up 13% to 15% of the sample. The sample comprised blood. The receptors originated from a woman aged 18-35 years with Graves' hyperthyroidism.

J is TRBJ2-2 and V is TRBV6-5, with 10 bases matching TRBD2. Germline values: CDR1 MNHEY, CDR2 SVGAGI. The V gene end was trimmed by 1 base and the J gene end by 3 bases; junction bases not matched to a gene: 2. The CDR3 runs to 16 residues. The CDR3 DNA follows: TGTGCCAGCAGTTACTTTGGGACTAGCGACACCGGGGAGCTGTTTTTT. Residues: CASSYFGTSDTGELFF.

This clonotype was detected only a few times. This rearrangement joins TRBV4-3 to TRBJ2-7, with TRBD1 as a possible D gene (5 bases). Trimming took 0 bases from V and 2 from J, leaving 11 bases between them. CDR3 length equals 15 residues. Germline-derived CDR1 and CDR2 are LGHNA and YSLEER. The CDR3 coding sequence is TGCGCCAGCAGCCAAGACAGGGCAACTACCTACGAGCAGTACTTC. It is translated as CASSQDRATTYEQYF.

This clonotype has a count of ten or more. The CDR3 protein is CASSYSTEGYYEQYF. The CDR3, as DNA: TGTGCCAGCAGTTACTCGACGGAGGGCTACTACGAGCAGTACTTC. This chain uses TRBV6-5 with TRBJ2-7, with TRBD2 as a possible D gene (6 bases). The length of the CDR3 is 15 residues. CDR1 MNHEY and CDR2 SVGAGI come from the germline V gene. Trimming took 0 bases from V and 3 from J, leaving 12 bases between them.

This clonotype came up many times. The chain is built from TRBV5-1 and TRBJ2-1; no clear D gene. The CDR3 length is 12 residues. The ends were cut back, 2 bases at V and 5 bases at J, with 5 bases in the middle. Germline V gives CDR1 SGHRS, CDR2 YFSETQ. This CDR3 is CASSLGNNEQFF. Written as DNA, the CDR3 is TGCGCCAGCAGCTTAGGAAACAATGAGCAGTTCTTC.

In this sample, this clonotype turned up many times. The chain recombines TRBV19 with TRBJ1-1; D gene unclear. V was clipped by 5 bases and J by 6 bases, with 16 bases between them. CDR1 and CDR2 from the germline V gene are LNHDA and SQIVND (reference sequence). This CDR3 is built from 14 residues. DNA of the CDR3: TGTGCCAGTAGTCCCCTGAATTTGCCGGCTGAAGCTTTCTTT. Translating it yields CASSPLNLPAEAFF.